This TCR beta chain was obtained from a study of technical replicates of blood from several donors. Germline-derived CDR1 and CDR2 are SGHKS and YYEKEE (reference sequence). Trimming shortened V by 0 bases and J by 0 bases, and 16 bases separated the two germline ends. The CDR3 sequence is 18 residues long. The table came from immunoSEQ multiplex PCR; TCRdb's copy has only in-frame clones and leaves some out. In the table there are about 59,000 clones, more than 75% of which are singletons. This receptor was taken from a human donor in good health. Some clones in this sample may be carry-over from other donors' samples. The chain recombines TRBV5-5 with TRBJ2-1; tentatively, D is TRBD2 (7 bases). The source material was PBMCs. The CDR3, as DNA: TGTGCCAGCAGCTTGGGGGGGGCTAGCGGTCGCTCCTACAATGAGCAGTTCTTC. It is translated as CASSLGGASGRSYNEQFF.